What follows describes a single T cell receptor beta chain. Time point of the sample: peripheral blood 6 weeks after treatment start. Patients suffered from locally advanced or metastatic urothelial carcinoma. Individual patients had between 1 and 8 samples, taken pretreatment and on-treatment. Measured with immunoSEQ multiplex PCR; TCRdb has only the in-frame clones, and not every one. The sample lists about 41,000 clones, approximately 81% occurring once. The data belong to a study of PD-L1 blockade in urothelial cancer. Study-wide background: Patients had received 0 to 3 prior chemotherapy regimens. Median blood clonality was about 0.086, with tens of thousands of unique TCRs.

Trimming at V came to 2 bases and at J to 2 bases, leaving 3 bases not matched to a gene. Germline V gene lookup returns CDR1 SGDLS and CDR2 YYNGEE. This CDR3 contains 14 residues. This sample comprised PBMCs, obtained around atezolizumab (anti-PD-L1) treatment. The chain employs TRBV9 and TRBJ1-2; 7 positions agree with TRBD1. This TCR was recovered from a man between 65 and 79 years old with urothelial cancer. The CDR3 DNA reads TGTGCCAGCAGCGTCGGGACAGAGAACTATGGCTACACCTTC. Translated, it gives CASSVGTENYGYTF.